This TCR beta chain was documented in a study of blood T cell repertoires in COVID-19. Assay used: immunoSEQ multiplex PCR; TCRdb lists only in-frame clones, some missing. Found here are 130,000 to 150,000 clones, around 75% of them singletons; the top ten hold 5%. This clone was counted a few times. This clonotype was obtained from an older woman with COVID-19, enrolled during active disease. Sequenced: peripheral blood.

This CDR3 is CASSDSGGRQDTQYF. The CDR3 DNA sequence: TGTGCCAGCAGTGATAGCGGGGGGAGGCAAGATACGCAGTATTTT. The chain recombines TRBV6-1 with TRBJ2-3; 10 bases line up with TRBD2. The CDR3 length is 15 residues. Germline CDR1 reads MNHNS; CDR2 reads SASEGT. The V and J ends lost 3 bases and 5 bases, in that order; junction bases with no gene match: 5.